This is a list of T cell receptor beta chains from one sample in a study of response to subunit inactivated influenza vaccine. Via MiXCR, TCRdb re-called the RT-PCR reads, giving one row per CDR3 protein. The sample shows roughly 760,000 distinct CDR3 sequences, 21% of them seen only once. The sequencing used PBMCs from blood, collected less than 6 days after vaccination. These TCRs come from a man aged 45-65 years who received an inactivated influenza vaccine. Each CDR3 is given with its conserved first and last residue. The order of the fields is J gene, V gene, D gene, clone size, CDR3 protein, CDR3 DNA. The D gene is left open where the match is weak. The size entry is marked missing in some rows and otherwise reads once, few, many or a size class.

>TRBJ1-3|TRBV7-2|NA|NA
CASSFTPKGPGNTIYF
TGTGCCAGCAGCTTCACTCCTAAGGGGCCGGGAAACACCATATATTTT
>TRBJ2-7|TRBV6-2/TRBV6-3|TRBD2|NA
CASSYWGLARYEQYF
TGTGCCAGCAGTTATTGGGGACTAGCGCGCTACGAGCAGTACTTC
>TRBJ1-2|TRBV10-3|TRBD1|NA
CAISEWDSRGYTF
TGTGCCATCAGTGAGTGGGACAGCCGCGGCTACACCTTC
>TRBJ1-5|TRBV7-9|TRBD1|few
CASSFGQGLGQPQHF
TGTGCCAGCAGCTTCGGACAGGGCCTCGGTCAGCCCCAGCATTTT
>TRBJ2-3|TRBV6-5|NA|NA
CASSYDLGSRGDTQYF
TGTGCCAGCAGTTACGACCTAGGTAGTAGAGGAGATACGCAGTATTTT
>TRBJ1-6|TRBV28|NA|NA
CASSLESAKSPLHF
TGTGCCAGCAGTTTAGAATCGGCTAAGTCACCCCTCCACTTT
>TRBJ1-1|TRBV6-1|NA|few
CASSAGQNTEAFF
TGTGCCAGCAGTGCAGGACAGAACACTGAAGCTTTCTTT
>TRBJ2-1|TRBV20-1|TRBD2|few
CSARDLRRSGATSSYNEQFF
TGCAGTGCTAGAGATCTTCGGCGTAGCGGGGCCACCAGCTCCTACAATGAGCAGTTCTTC
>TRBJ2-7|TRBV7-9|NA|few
CASSLTVPYEQYF
TGTGCCAGCAGCTTAACGGTACCCTACGAGCAGTACTTC
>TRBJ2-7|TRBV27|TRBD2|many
CASSPSTSRSSYEQYF
TGTGCCAGCAGTCCGTCGACTAGCAGGAGCTCCTACGAGCAGTACTTC
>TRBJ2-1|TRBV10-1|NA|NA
CASSESRWREQFF
TGCGCCAGCAGTGAGTCGAGGTGGCGCGAGCAGTTCTTC
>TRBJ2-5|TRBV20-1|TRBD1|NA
CSAGQGKETQYF
TGCAGTGCCGGACAGGGCAAAGAGACCCAGTACTTC
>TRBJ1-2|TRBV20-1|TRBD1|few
CSAPRGQVNYGYTF
TGCAGTGCTCCCCGCGGACAGGTGAACTATGGCTACACCTTC
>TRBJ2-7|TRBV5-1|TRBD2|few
CASSSRLAESYEQYF
TGCGCCAGCAGCTCACGACTAGCGGAATCCTACGAGCAGTACTTC
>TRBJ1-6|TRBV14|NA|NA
CASSPARNSPLHF
TGTGCCAGCAGCCCCGCGCGGAATTCACCCCTCCACTTT
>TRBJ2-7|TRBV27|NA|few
CASSLVQVGPHGDEQYF
TGTGCCAGCAGTCTAGTACAGGTGGGTCCCCACGGCGACGAGCAGTACTTC
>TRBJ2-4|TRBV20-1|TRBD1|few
CSATRQGPARTLAKNIQYF
TGCAGTGCTACCCGACAGGGACCCGCTCGGACCTTGGCCAAAAACATTCAGTACTTC
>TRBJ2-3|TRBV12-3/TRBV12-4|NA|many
CASSLVDGRTDTQYF
TGTGCCAGCAGTTTAGTGGACGGTCGCACAGATACGCAGTATTTT
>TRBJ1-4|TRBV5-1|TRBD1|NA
CASSVAGQGNEKLFF
TGCGCCAGCAGCGTAGCGGGACAGGGTAATGAAAAACTGTTTTTT
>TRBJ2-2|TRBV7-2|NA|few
CASSHKWGPPNTGELFF
TGTGCCAGCAGCCACAAATGGGGCCCACCGAACACCGGGGAGCTGTTTTTT
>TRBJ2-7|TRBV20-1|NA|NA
CSASSALYSEQYF
TGCAGTGCTAGTTCTGCTCTTTATTCCGAGCAGTACTTC
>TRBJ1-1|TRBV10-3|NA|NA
CAFRIGSGTEAFF
TGTGCCTTTCGGATTGGGTCTGGCACTGAAGCTTTCTTT
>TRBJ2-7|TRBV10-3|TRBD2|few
CAISSRLAGEQYF
TGTGCCATCAGCTCCCGACTAGCGGGTGAGCAGTACTTC
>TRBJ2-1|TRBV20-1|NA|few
CSAIYSGTKHYNEQFF
TGCAGTGCTATCTATAGCGGAACGAAACACTACAATGAGCAGTTCTTC